These 4 T cell receptor beta chains were all obtained from the same sample, sequenced in a study of cytomegalovirus exposure and HLA in healthy donors. It was with 60 Vbeta and 13 Jbeta primers that the PCR ran. The assay was immunoSEQ multiplex PCR, and TCRdb's table has in-frame clones only and misses some. Of about 190,000 clones in the sample, roughly four fifths were seen once. Specimen: PBMCs. The source of these receptors is a man between 18 and 35 years old in good health and CMV-seronegative.

The J gene is TRBJ1-4, the V gene TRBV5-1; 9 positions agree with TRBD1. There are 13 residues in the CDR3. V dropped 7 bases and J dropped 2; count of bases not matched to a gene: 0. Germline loops: CDR1 SGHRS, CDR2 YFSETQ. CDR3 sequence: CASGQGTNEKLFF. CDR3 coding DNA: TGCGCCAGCGGACAGGGGACTAATGAAAAACTGTTTTTT.

This chain connects TRBV10-3 to TRBJ1-5; D not resolved. Trimming shortened V by 11 bases and J by 2 bases, and 13 bases separated the two germline ends. This CDR3 is built from 13 residues. Germline values: CDR1 ENHRY, CDR2 SYGVKD. The CDR3 DNA sequence: TGTGCCCTTTTCCGGGTTGGCAATCAGCCCCAGCATTTT. It specifies CALFRVGNQPQHF.

The V and J genes are TRBV27 and TRBJ2-7; 7 nucleotides agree with TRBD2. In germline, CDR1 is MNHEY, CDR2 SMNVEV (reference sequence). The V segment lost 5 bases and the J segment 2 bases; nucleotides outside the gene matches: 6. This CDR3 spans 14 amino acids. The CDR3 loop reads CASSEAGPTYEQYF. The DNA for the CDR3 is TGTGCCAGCAGTGAAGCGGGGCCAACCTACGAGCAGTACTTC.

The chain joins TRBV4-1 to TRBJ2-7, with 8 bases fitting TRBD1. This CDR3 region has 17 residues. J was trimmed by 1 base and V by 0 bases; bases with no gene match: 8. Germline lookup yields CDR1 MGHRA and CDR2 YSYEKL. The CDR3 coding sequence is TGCGCCAGCAGCCAAGAATCGAACAGGGGGACTTCCTACGAGCAGTACTTC. This gives the protein CASSQESNRGTSYEQYF.